This T cell receptor beta chain is drawn from a study of blood T cells in healthy people across ages. Only a few counts were recorded for this clonotype. A second roughly 7 to 11 cycle PCR used barcoded and J-beta primers. In TCRdb, the 5' RACE reads were re-called with MiXCR into one record per CDR3 protein. This table holds about 1,400,000 distinct CDR3 sequences, roughly 40% found once. Trimming left V 4 bases short and J 0 bases short, with 12 bases between. Germline V gives CDR1 LGHNA, CDR2 YNFKEQ. There are 15 residues in the CDR3. Total RNA extracted from each sample amounted to at least 5 micrograms.

The chain employs TRBV4-2 and TRBJ1-2; possible D gene TRBD1, 5 bases. Sequences were obtained from blood. The TCR sequence derives from a woman aged 18-29 years in good health. CDR3 protein: CASSPGAISNYGYTF. The CDR3 DNA reads TGTGCCAGCAGCCCTGGGGCTATCTCTAACTATGGCTACACCTTC.